This T cell receptor beta chain was captured by sequencing in a study of regulatory T cells in long-lasting Graves disease. The authors built TCR beta libraries using iRepertoire HTBI primers and Arm-PCR of CDR3 regions. Each CDR3 protein gets one entry after TCRdb re-called the multiplex PCR reads with MiXCR. The sample carries about 460,000 distinct CDR3 sequences, about 22% recorded once. Specified time point: persistent/refractory GD, antithyroid drugs over 5 years with positive TRAb. From RNA extracted from PBMCs, the TCR library was made. After removal of 4 bases from V and 5 bases from J, the junction contained 5 bases not matched to a gene. The CDR3 spans 14 residues. Germline V CDR1 and CDR2: LNHDA, SQIVND (reference sequence). This clonotype has at least ten counts.

The sample in question was peripheral blood mononuclear cells (PBMCs), obtained when the disease was refractory, from a patient treated with antithyroid drugs. The chain recombines TRBV19 with TRBJ1-5; 7 bases are a match to TRBD1. The TCR comes from a female donor with Graves disease. This CDR3 is CASSTGQVYQPQHF. Here the CDR3 DNA reads TGTGCCAGTAGTACAGGACAGGTATATCAGCCCCAGCATTTT.